This entry lists 21 T cell receptor beta chains sequenced from one sample in a study of cytomegalovirus exposure and HLA in healthy donors (dated by TCRdb to about 2017). Library preparation employed the immunoSEQ multiplex PCR assay. For the multiplex PCR, a mixture combining 60 forward primers for TCR Vbeta segments and 13 reverse primers for TCR Jbeta segments was used. As stored in TCRdb, this immuneACCESS dataset retains in-frame rearrangements with V and J assigned. A fraction of the clones does not appear; measured against another copy, unresolved V genes explain less than half of the discrepancy, and the remainder lacks a known reason. The sample contains roughly 200,000 clones, about 80% of them found a single time. The top ten clonotypes cover 0.6% to 0.7% of the sample. The sequenced sample was PBMCs. These receptors came from a man aged 18 to 29 in good health and CMV-seronegative.

On this clone itself: A junction boundary mismatches the germline segment, possibly from a read error. The chain joins TRBV7-7 to TRBJ2-5, with D unclear. Germline values: CDR1 SSHAT, CDR2 FNYEAQ (reference sequence). This CDR3 contains 15 residues. The CDR3 DNA sequence: TGTGCTAGCAGCTTAGGTACCATTGAGGAAGAGACCCAGTACTTC. This codes for CASSLGTIEEETQYF.

The V call is TRBV2, the J call TRBJ2-7, with a weak D call TRBD2 (6 bases). The CDR3 sequence is 15 residues long. Germline CDR1 SNHLY, CDR2 FYNNEI. V dropped 1 base and J dropped 0 bases, with 10 bases sitting between them. This CDR3 is CASSEGGEFSYEQYF. CDR3 sequence (DNA): TGTGCCAGCAGTGAAGGGGGGGAGTTCTCCTACGAGCAGTACTTC. The complete variable domain, with remaining parts taken from reference TRBV2 and TRBJ2-7, reads EPEVTQTPSHQVTQMGQEVILRCVPISNHLYFYWYRQILGQKVEFLVSFYNNEISEKSEIFDDQFSVERPDGSNFTLKIRSTKLEDSAMYFCASSEGGEFSYEQYFGPGTRLTVT.

The J gene is TRBJ2-5, the V gene TRBV9, with D perhaps TRBD2 (6 bases). The ends were cut back, 4 bases at V and 2 bases at J, with 15 bases in the middle. CDR3 length: 15 residues. CDR1 and CDR2 (germline): SGDLS, YYNGEE. As DNA, the CDR3 is TGTGCCAGCAGCCTCCACATCCGGGGGCAAGAGACCCAGTACTTC. Amino acids: CASSLHIRGQETQYF.

The chain employs TRBV28 and TRBJ1-1; D not certain. V was shortened by 6 bases and J by 2 bases, with 4 bases between the two germline ends. The CDR3 is made up of 11 amino acids. The germline gives CDR1 MDHEN, CDR2 SYDVKM. The CDR3 sequence is CASRRNTEAFF. For the CDR3, the DNA is TGTGCCAGCAGGCGTAACACTGAAGCTTTCTTT.

This clone has more than one count but fewer than ten. The V gene is TRBV7-9, the J gene TRBJ1-2; 7 bases agree with TRBD1. From germline, CDR1 is SEHNR and CDR2 FQNEAQ (reference sequence). J lost 7 bases, V lost 5 bases, and 10 bases had no gene match. CDR3 length: 14 residues. The CDR3 protein is CASSRDSQAPGYTF. The CDR3 coding sequence is TGTGCCAGCAGCAGGGACAGTCAAGCGCCTGGCTACACCTTC.

The chain links TRBV7-3 to TRBJ2-3; a possible D gene is TRBD1 (6 bases). Germline V gives CDR1 SGHTA, CDR2 FQGTGA. The CDR3 spans 16 residues. V was pared by 0 bases and J by 3 bases, with 13 bases between. The chain's CDR3 is CASSLTGQGRTDTQYF. The DNA for the CDR3 is TGTGCCAGCAGCTTAACGGGGCAGGGGCGGACAGATACGCAGTATTTT.

This chain uses TRBV6-5 with TRBJ2-3; TRBD2 aligns across 7 bases. Germline V gene data show CDR1 as MNHEY and CDR2 as SVGAGI. Losses at the gene ends were 4 bases for V and 4 bases for J; bases not matched to a gene: 5. The CDR3 loop spans 14 amino acids. The DNA of the CDR3 is TGTGCCAGCAGTTTACAGACTAGCCCAGATACGCAGTATTTT. Translating gives CASSLQTSPDTQYF.

The V gene is TRBV5-6, the J gene TRBJ1-2; D unresolved. V dropped 4 bases and J dropped 6 bases, with 19 bases sitting between them. Germline CDR1 reads SGHDT; CDR2 reads YYEEEE. CDR3 size: 15 residues. The CDR3 nucleotides are TGTGCCAGCAGCCCCCGGACTACCCCATACGATGGCTACACCTTC. This sequence encodes CASSPRTTPYDGYTF.

The chain couples TRBV11-2 to TRBJ1-1, with D tentatively TRBD1 (5 bases). In germline, CDR1 is SGHAT, CDR2 FQNNGV. The CDR3 runs to 14 residues. V lost 2 bases and J 0 bases, leaving 7 bases between the germline ends. The CDR3 DNA sequence: TGTGCCAGCAGCTTAAGGGGTCTGAACACTGAAGCTTTCTTT. Amino acid sequence: CASSLRGLNTEAFF.

V usage is TRBV9 and J usage is TRBJ2-5; 7 bases are a match to TRBD1. Germline V gives CDR1 SGDLS, CDR2 YYNGEE. This CDR3 contains 12 residues. The ends lost 3 bases at V and 11 bases at J; junction bases unmatched: 7. The CDR3 sequence is CASSARGTEQYF. CDR3 bases: TGTGCCAGCAGCGCTAGGGGGACAGAGCAGTACTTC.

V gene TRBV6-5 combines with J gene TRBJ2-2, with TRBD1 matching 8 bases. V dropped 5 bases and J dropped 13; count of bases not matched to a gene: 9. CDR3 length: 13 amino acids. Germline V gene sequence: CDR1 MNHEY, CDR2 SVGAGI. CDR3 in amino acids: CASSERDRMALFF. As DNA, the CDR3 is TGTGCCAGCAGTGAACGGGACAGGATGGCGCTGTTTTTT.

Turning to this clone: The same CDR3 also results from other DNA sequences found in this sample. This chain joins TRBV9 and TRBJ1-2; a possible D gene is TRBD1 (6 bases). The CDR3 is 13 residues long. Germline CDR1 and CDR2: SGDLS and YYNGEE. V gave up 0 bases and J gave up 3 bases, with 6 bases separating them. The CDR3 loop reads CASSVGQDYGYTF. DNA for the CDR3: TGTGCCAGCAGCGTAGGACAGGACTATGGCTACACCTTC. The full variable domain, rest sourced from reference TRBV9 and TRBJ1-2, is DSGVTQTPKHLITATGQRVTLRCSPRSGDLSVYWYQQSLDQGLQFLIQYYNGEERAKGNILERFSAQQFPDLHSELNLSSLELGDSALYFCASSVGQDYGYTFGSGTRLTVV.

This clone occurred a few times. The chain couples TRBV28 to TRBJ1-2; 7 bases map to TRBD1. Germline lookup yields CDR1 MDHEN and CDR2 SYDVKM. This CDR3 contains 15 residues. V lost 4 bases to trimming and J lost 4 bases; unmatched junction nucleotides: 9. For the CDR3, the DNA is TGTGCCAGCAGTTCGGCGACAGGGAACTTCTATGGCTACACCTTC. It translates to CASSSATGNFYGYTF.

This rearrangement joins TRBV6-6 to TRBJ1-1; 9 positions match TRBD1. Unmatched junction bases numbered 14, after V lost 7 bases and J lost 8 bases. The CDR3 has 15 amino acids. CDR1 is MNHNY, CDR2 SVGAGI, per germline (reference sequence). CDR3 loop: CASTAQGARSGEAFF. CDR3 DNA sequence: TGTGCCAGCACCGCACAGGGGGCGCGTAGCGGGGAAGCTTTCTTT.

V is TRBV5-1 and J is TRBJ1-2; 7 bases are shared with TRBD1. This CDR3 is 14 amino acids long. Looked up from germline, CDR1 is SGHRS and CDR2 is YFSETQ. Trimming took 0 bases from V and 7 from J; bases not matched to a gene: 6. CDR3 sequence reads: CASSLAPGGLGYTF. The DNA of the CDR3 is TGCGCCAGCAGCTTGGCCCCAGGGGGACTTGGCTACACCTTC.

This clone appeared a few times. The chain employs TRBV6-6 and TRBJ1-5; D ambiguous. Per germline, CDR1 MNHNY and CDR2 SVGAGI (reference sequence). V was shortened by 5 bases and J by 6 bases, with 8 bases between the two germline ends. The CDR3 length is 12 residues. CDR3 in amino acids: CASSTPPQPQHF. CDR3 nucleotide sequence: TGTGCCAGCAGTACTCCACCTCAGCCCCAGCATTTT.

The chain uses TRBV28 and TRBJ2-7, with 11 bases identical to TRBD2. The length of the CDR3 is 15 residues. Germline V CDR1 and CDR2: MDHEN, SYDVKM. Unmatched junction bases numbered 7, after V lost 6 bases and J lost 3 bases. The CDR3 DNA sequence: TGTGCCAGCAGCCAACCGACTAGCGGGAACTACGAGCAGTACTTC. It translates to CASSQPTSGNYEQYF.

The V gene is TRBV5-1, the J gene TRBJ2-1, with D perhaps TRBD1 (5 bases). V dropped 7 bases and J dropped 8 bases, with 22 bases sitting between them. In germline, CDR1 is SGHRS, CDR2 YFSETQ. There are 15 residues in the CDR3. CDR3 sequence (DNA): TGCGCCAGCGGAACCAAACCGACAGCGACTCATGAGCAGTTCTTC. It is translated as CASGTKPTATHEQFF.

The CDR3 DNA reads as TGCGCCAGCAGCTTCCGACGGGACTACGAGCAGTACTTC. Residues: CASSFRRDYEQYF. The chain couples TRBV4-1 to TRBJ2-7; D possibly corresponds to TRBD2 (5 bases). V lost 5 bases to trimming and J lost 3 bases, with 11 bases between them. Germline CDR1 and CDR2: MGHRA and YSYEKL. This CDR3 comprises 13 residues.

The chain carries TRBV29-1 and TRBJ1-2; perhaps TRBD1 as D (5 bases). This CDR3 comprises 14 residues. V was pared by 4 bases and J by 4 bases, with 16 bases between. Germline V CDR1 and CDR2: SQVTM, ANQGSEA. The CDR3, as DNA: TGCAGCGTTGGGCGGGACGGTGGGACCTATGGCTACACCTTC. Translating gives CSVGRDGGTYGYTF. The full variable domain, in which reference TRBV29-1 and TRBJ1-2 provide the parts outside the CDR3, is SAVISQKPSRDICQRGTSLTIQCQVDSQVTMMFWYRQQPGQSLTLIATANQGSEATYESGFVIDKFPISRPNLTFSTLTVSNMSPEDSSIYLCSVGRDGGTYGYTFGSGTRLTVV.

As regards this clone: The identical CDR3 is also encoded by other nucleotide sequences in the sample. The chain couples TRBV5-1 to TRBJ2-5; D call uncertain. CDR1 and CDR2 (germline): SGHRS, YFSETQ. This CDR3 is 13 amino acids long. The V end lost 0 bases, the J end lost 1 base, and 4 bases lay between the germline ends. As DNA, the CDR3 is TGCGCCAGCAGCTTGGGCAGCCAAGAGACCCAGTACTTC. Protein product: CASSLGSQETQYF. Full variable domain (rest looked up from reference TRBV5-1 and TRBJ2-5): KAGVTQTPRYLIKTRGQQVTLSCSPISGHRSVSWYQQTPGQGLQFLFEYFSETQRNKGNFPGRFSGRQFSNSRSEMNVSTLELGDSALYLCASSLGSQETQYFGPGTRLLVL.